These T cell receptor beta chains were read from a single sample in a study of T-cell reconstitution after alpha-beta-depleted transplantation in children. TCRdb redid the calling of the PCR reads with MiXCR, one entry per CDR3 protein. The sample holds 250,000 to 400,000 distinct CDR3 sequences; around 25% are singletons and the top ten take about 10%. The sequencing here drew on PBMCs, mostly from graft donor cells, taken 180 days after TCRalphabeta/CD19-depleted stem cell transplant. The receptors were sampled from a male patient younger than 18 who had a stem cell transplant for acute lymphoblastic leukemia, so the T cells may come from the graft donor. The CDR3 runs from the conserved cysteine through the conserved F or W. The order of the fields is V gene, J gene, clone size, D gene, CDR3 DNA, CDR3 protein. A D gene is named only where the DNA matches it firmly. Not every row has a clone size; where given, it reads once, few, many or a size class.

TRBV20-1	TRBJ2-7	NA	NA	TGCAGTGCTATAAGTCAGGACGCCTACGAGCAGTACTTC	CSAISQDAYEQYF
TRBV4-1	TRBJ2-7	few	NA	TGCGCCAGCAGCCAAGGACAGGGAGGCATTTACGAGCAGTACTTC	CASSQGQGGIYEQYF
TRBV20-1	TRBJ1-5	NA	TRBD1	TGCAGTGCTGTGGACAGGGCCCATCAGCCCCAGCATTTT	CSAVDRAHQPQHF
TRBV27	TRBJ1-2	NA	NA	TGTGCCAGCAGTTTAAACGGGGGGCCTGGCGACACCTTC	CASSLNGGPGDTF
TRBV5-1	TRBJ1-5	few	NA	TGCGCCAGCAGGGCAGGTAATAATCAGCCCCAGCATTTT	CASRAGNNQPQHF
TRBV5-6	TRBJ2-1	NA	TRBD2	TGTGCCAGCAGCTTTGTGGGGCGGGAGAGCGTCAATGAGCAGTTCTTC	CASSFVGRESVNEQFF
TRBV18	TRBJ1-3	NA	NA	TGTGCCAGCTCACCCGGGGTCTCTGGAAACACCATATATTTT	CASSPGVSGNTIYF
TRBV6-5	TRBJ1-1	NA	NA	TGTGCCAGCAGTTACGGGCCAGGGCCGGAACGTTTT	CASSYGPGPERF
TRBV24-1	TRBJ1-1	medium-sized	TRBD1	TGTGCCACCAGTGATGGGGACAGCTGCTTCTTT	CATSDGDSCFF
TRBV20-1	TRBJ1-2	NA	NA	TGCAGTGCTAGCCCCCTGGGGGGGCGAGTCTATGGCTACACCTTC	CSASPLGGRVYGYTF
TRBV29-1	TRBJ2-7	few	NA	TGCAGCGTTGAAAGGAGAGGGAGGATGTACGAGCAGTACTTC	CSVERRGRMYEQYF
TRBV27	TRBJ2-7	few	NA	TGTGCCAGCAGTATAACATCAGGACAAGGGAGGAACGAGCAGTACTTC	CASSITSGQGRNEQYF
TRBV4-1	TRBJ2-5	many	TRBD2	TGCGCCAGCAGCCCTGGCCCGACTAGCGGGATGTACCAAGAGACCCAGTACTTC	CASSPGPTSGMYQETQYF
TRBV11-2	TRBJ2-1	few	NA	TGTGCCAGCAGCTTAGGGGCTATTCGTTCCCCCTCCTACAATGAGCAGTTCTTC	CASSLGAIRSPSYNEQFF
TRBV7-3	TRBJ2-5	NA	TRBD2	TGTGCCAGCAGCCCTTCCCCGGGACTAGCGGGAGGAGAGACCCAGTACTTC	CASSPSPGLAGGETQYF
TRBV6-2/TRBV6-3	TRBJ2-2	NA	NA	TGTGCCAGCAGTTACCCTGTGGATAGTGGCATTCACACCGGGGAGCTGTTTTTT	CASSYPVDSGIHTGELFF
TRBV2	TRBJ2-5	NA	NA	TGTGCCAGCAGACGGGACAGTTCCTCGAGGGGAGGCCAGTACTTC	CASRRDSSSRGGQYF
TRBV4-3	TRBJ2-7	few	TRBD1	TGCGCCAGCAGCCCGCTTGGACAGGCAGAAGTCTACGAGCAGTACTTC	CASSPLGQAEVYEQYF
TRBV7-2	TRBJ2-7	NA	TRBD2	TGTGCCAGCAAGTTCCGTTCGTCGACTAGCGACGAGCAGTACTTC	CASKFRSSTSDEQYF
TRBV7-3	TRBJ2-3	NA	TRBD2	TGTGCCAGCAGCCCCCGACTAGCGGGGGGGGAGGATACGCAGTATTTT	CASSPRLAGGEDTQYF
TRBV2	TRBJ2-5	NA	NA	TGTGCCTGCAGTTTATTGTCGGGGGAGCGGGTCTGGGGGGAGACCCAGTACTTC	CACSLLSGERVWGETQYF
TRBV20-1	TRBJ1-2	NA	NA	TGCAGTGCCCCGGACAGCTATGGCTACACCTTC	CSAPDSYGYTF
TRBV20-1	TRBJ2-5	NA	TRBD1	TGCAGTGCAACCAGGACAGGGGGCGGGGAGACCCAGTACTTC	CSATRTGGGETQYF
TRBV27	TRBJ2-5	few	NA	TGTGCCAGCAGTATTCGACGAGACCAAGAGACCCAGTACTTC	CASSIRRDQETQYF
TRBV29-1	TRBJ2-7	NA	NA	TGCAGCGTAGGATCAGGACTCGGGGACAAGCAGTACTTC	CSVGSGLGDKQYF
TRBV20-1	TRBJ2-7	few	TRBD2	TGCAGTGGGGGTGGGAGGCGGGAGGGTTCCTACGAGCAGTACTTC	CSGGGRREGSYEQYF
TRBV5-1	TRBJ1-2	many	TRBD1	TGCGCCAGCAGCCCACAGGGGACTGGCTACACCTTC	CASSPQGTGYTF
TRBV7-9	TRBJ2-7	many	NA	TGTGCCAGCAGCCTCGAGAGGGGTACGAAGCAGTACTTC	CASSLERGTKQYF
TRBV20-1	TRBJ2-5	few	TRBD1	TGCAGTGCTACGAACCTCAGGGGGCGCGGGGAGACCCAGTACTTC	CSATNLRGRGETQYF
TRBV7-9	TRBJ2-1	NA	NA	TGTGCCAGCAGCCCGCAGGAATACAATGAGCAGTTCTTC	CASSPQEYNEQFF
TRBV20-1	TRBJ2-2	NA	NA	TGCAGTGCTAGACAGGGGGGGGCGAACACCGGGGAGCTGTTTTTT	CSARQGGANTGELFF
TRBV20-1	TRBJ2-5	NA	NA	TGCAGTGCTAGAGATCAAGAGGCAGGGTATATGGAGACCCAGTACTTC	CSARDQEAGYMETQYF
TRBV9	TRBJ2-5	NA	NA	TGTGCCAGCAGCGAGGGGACCCTAACTCGGGAGACCCAGTACTTC	CASSEGTLTRETQYF
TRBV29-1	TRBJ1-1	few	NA	TGCAGCTTAAGGAAGGACAGCTTGAACACTGAAGCTTTCTTT	CSLRKDSLNTEAFF
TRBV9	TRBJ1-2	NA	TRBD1	TGTGCCAGCAGTGTTCGACAGGGAAGGCGAGGCTACACCTTC	CASSVRQGRRGYTF
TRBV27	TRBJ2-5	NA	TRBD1	TGTGCCAGCAGTTCCGACAGGGTTTACGAGACCCAGTACTTC	CASSSDRVYETQYF
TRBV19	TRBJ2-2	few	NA	TGTGCCAGTAGTCCCTGGACCGGGGAGCTGTTTTTT	CASSPWTGELFF
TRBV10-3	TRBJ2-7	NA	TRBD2	TGTGCCATCAGAGCGGGAGGGCCCTACGAGCAGCACTTC	CAIRAGGPYEQHF
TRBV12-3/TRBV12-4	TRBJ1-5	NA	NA	TGTGCCAGCACCTCCTGGGACACTAGCAATCAGCCCCAGCATTTT	CASTSWDTSNQPQHF
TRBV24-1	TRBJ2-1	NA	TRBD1	TGTGCCACCAGTGATTCGCCCGGGACAGGCTACAATGAGCAGTTCTTC	CATSDSPGTGYNEQFF
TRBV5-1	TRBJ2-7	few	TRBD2	TGCGCCAGCAGCTGGACTAGCGGGAGGTCCTACGAGCAGTACTTC	CASSWTSGRSYEQYF
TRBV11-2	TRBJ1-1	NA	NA	TGTGCCAGCAAGGTGGGCAGGGCGAGCACTGAAGCTTTCTTT	CASKVGRASTEAFF
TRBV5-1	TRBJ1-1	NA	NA	TGCGCCAGCAACACTTGGGGGGACACTGAAGCTTTCTTT	CASNTWGDTEAFF
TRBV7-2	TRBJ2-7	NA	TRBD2	TGTGCCAGCAGCTTAGTTCATCTAGCGGGGTCCTACGAGCAGTACTTC	CASSLVHLAGSYEQYF
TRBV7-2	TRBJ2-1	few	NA	TGTGCCAGCAGCTTCAGCAGGTCCCTTGAGCAGTTCTTC	CASSFSRSLEQFF
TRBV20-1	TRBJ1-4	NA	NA	TGCAGTGCTAGCCGCTCTGAAAAACTGTTTTTT	CSASRSEKLFF
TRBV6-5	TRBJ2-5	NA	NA	TGTGCCAGCAGTCCCGGGACTGCTCTACAAGAGACCCAGTACTTC	CASSPGTALQETQYF
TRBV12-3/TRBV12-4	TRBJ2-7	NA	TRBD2	TGTGCCAGCAGTTTAGCTGGGACTAGCGGGAGTGCCTTACAGACGTACTTC	CASSLAGTSGSALQTYF
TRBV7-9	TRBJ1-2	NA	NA	TGTGCCAGCAGCTCACTGGCCCGGGGGCCCTATGGCTACACCTTC	CASSSLARGPYGYTF
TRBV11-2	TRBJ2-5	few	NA	TGTGCCAGCGGGACTTTACAAGAGACCCAGTACTTC	CASGTLQETQYF
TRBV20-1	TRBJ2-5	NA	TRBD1	TGCAGTGCTACCTACATGGACAGGCCAGCGACCCAGTACTTC	CSATYMDRPATQYF